This passage covers 4 T cell receptor beta chains from one sample sequenced in a study of technical replicates of blood from several donors (dated by TCRdb to between 2016 and 2019). Library preparation employed the immunoSEQ multiplex PCR assay. The clones in this table, taken by TCRdb from immuneACCESS, are in-frame only. Not every clone is retained; where verified, under half of the shortfall comes from an unresolved V gene, and the cause of the rest is unknown. The sample table records 65,000 to 80,000 clones; more than 85% of these occur just once. Approximately 0.26% of the sample belongs to the ten largest clones. The sequenced sample consisted of T cells isolated from PBMCs. These receptors were collected from a human donor in good health.

The table lists this clone with a count of one. The J gene is TRBJ2-7, the V gene TRBV18, with D possibly TRBD1 on 6 matching bases. Trimming left V 4 bases short and J 0 bases short, with 16 bases between. The CDR3 runs 16 residues. Germline values: CDR1 KGHSH, CDR2 LQKENI. The DNA of the CDR3 is TGTGCCAGCTCACTAAATACGGGACAAATCTCCTACGAGCAGTACTTC. It translates to CASSLNTGQISYEQYF. Looking up the rest from reference TRBV18 and TRBJ2-7 gives the full variable domain: NAGVMQNPRHLVRRRGQEARLRCSPMKGHSHVYWYRQLPEEGLKFMVYLQKENIIDESGMPKERFSAEFPKEGPSILRIQQVVRGDSAAYFCASSLNTGQISYEQYFGPGTRLTVT.

The V and J genes are TRBV7-2 and TRBJ1-6; D is undetermined. V was clipped by 2 bases and J by 10 bases, with 15 bases between them. CDR1 and CDR2 (germline): SGHTA, FQGNSA. The length of the CDR3 is 15 residues. This CDR3 is CASSLMAGLGSPLHF. For the CDR3, the DNA is TGTGCCAGCAGCTTAATGGCGGGCTTAGGGTCACCCCTCCACTTT.

The chain recombines TRBV5-6 with TRBJ2-1, with 8 bases identical to TRBD1. The trim removed 0 bases at V and 8 bases at J, leaving 7 bases unmatched. Germline V gene lookup returns CDR1 SGHDT and CDR2 YYEEEE. This CDR3 contains 15 residues. The CDR3 nucleotides read TGTGCCAGCAGCTTGGTGTGGGCAGGGGGCTATGAGCAGTTCTTC. As protein: CASSLVWAGGYEQFF.

CDR3 DNA: TGTGCCAGCAGCGAGGGAAAAGAAAAACTGTTTTTT. Amino acids: CASSEGKEKLFF. The chain recombines TRBV28 with TRBJ1-4; D remains unclear. The V end was cut by 6 bases, the J end by 8 bases, with 10 bases between. CDR1 is MDHEN, CDR2 SYDVKM, per germline. This CDR3 region has 12 residues.